What follows is one T cell receptor (beta chain) and its context. The record originates from a study of T-cell reconstitution after alpha-beta-depleted transplantation in children. The authors prepared the TCRbeta library with unique molecular identifiers. TCRdb recomputed calls from the PCR reads with MiXCR, one row per CDR3 protein. The data contain 350,000 to 400,000 distinct CDR3 sequences, roughly 14% of them singletons. The CDR3 contains 13 residues. The germline gives CDR1 SQVTM, CDR2 ANQGSEA. V was pared by 3 bases and J by 5 bases, with 13 bases between. The rearrangement joins TRBV29-1 to TRBJ1-2, with D possibly matching TRBD1 (5 bases). The sample here was PBMCs, taken from the stem cell graft. The receptor was isolated from a human donor who donated a stem cell graft to a child with Fanconi anemia. The CDR3 loop is CSVDKGTFYGYTF. In nucleotides, the CDR3 is TGCAGCGTTGACAAAGGGACCTTTTATGGCTACACCTTC.